Below, one T cell receptor beta chain is given with its context. The authors' processing: Amplified reference gene primers provided the basis for estimating nucleated cell counts. The assay was immunoSEQ multiplex PCR, and TCRdb's table has in-frame clones only and misses some. V, J and clone size reflect that table, while D and trimming were determined from the DNA. In the table there are 95,000 to 120,000 clones, roughly 80% of which are singletons. These data come from a study of blood T cell repertoires in COVID-19. The overall study: The United States, Italy and Spain supplied acute and convalescent COVID-19 samples. T cells, B-cell-depleted T cells, or PBMCs provided the cDNA or gDNA that served as material.

From germline, CDR1 is SQVTM and CDR2 ANQGSEA. CDR3 size: 15 residues. V shed 0 bases and J 2 bases; nucleotides not matched to a gene: 3. The sequence was obtained from a woman in her thirties or forties with acute or convalescent COVID-19. The sample consisted of peripheral blood. The chain is built from TRBV29-1 and TRBJ2-1; TRBD2 matches 8 bases. CDR3 sequence reads: CSVEDGRDTYNEQFF. CDR3 bases: TGCAGCGTTGAAGACGGGAGGGATACCTACAATGAGCAGTTCTTC.